This T cell receptor beta chain was recovered during a study of control samples from healthy donors and cancer patients. Profiled with immunoSEQ multiplex PCR; TCRdb holds only in-frame clones, not every one. There are about 65,000 clones in the sample; about nine tenths occur only once, and more than 0.95% lies in the top ten. The receptor was isolated from a woman aged 45-65 years with colorectal cancer. The sequenced sample was PBMCs.

CDR3 in DNA: TGTGCCATCAGTGAGCGGGGTATGAGCTCCTATAATTCACCCCTCCACTTT. Translated, it gives CAISERGMSSYNSPLHF. The rearrangement joins TRBV10-3 to TRBJ1-6; D unresolved. V lost 2 bases, J lost 0 bases, and 11 bases lay in between. The CDR3 is 17 residues long. The germline V gene encodes CDR1 ENHRY and CDR2 SYGVKD.